This TCR beta chain was recorded in a study of tumor-infiltrating lymphocytes in primary liver carcinoma. About the study: Spanning 4.2 to 10 cm, the tumors were T1-T3 N0M0.

A constant-region primer served to make TCR beta cDNA from about 500 ng total RNA. ARM-PCR, slightly modified, supplied the TCR beta libraries through three nested multiplex PCR rounds. Each CDR3 protein gets one entry after TCRdb re-called the multiplex PCR reads with MiXCR. The table lists more than 20,000 distinct CDR3 sequences, approximately 79% of them singletons. The study co-extracted DNA and RNA from about 21-30 mg of unsorted bulk tissue. Those patients suffered from chronic HBV infection and were treatment-naive. Broader study findings: Detection in all five tumor regions applied to only about 8-24% of top clones. Tumor-adjacent and tumor-blood pairs shared less of their repertoires than tumor region pairs shared.

As to this clonotype: Its antigen is not known.

Sequences were obtained from liver tumor tissue from sampling region 1. As for subset: tumor region T1, superior pole. This clonotype was obtained from a man aged 40-49 years with primary liver carcinoma and hepatitis B virus infection.

This chain's CDR3 is CASSGTSGSHGELFF. The CDR3 DNA reads TGTGCCAGCAGTGGGACTAGCGGGAGTCATGGGGAGCTGTTTTTT. This chain uses TRBV6-5 with TRBJ2-2, with 14 bases identical to TRBD2. V dropped 5 bases and J dropped 8; count of bases not matched to a gene: 4. Looked up from germline, CDR1 is MNHEY and CDR2 is SVGAGI. The CDR3 has 15 residues.